This T cell receptor beta chain appears in the sequencing data of a study of blood T cell repertoires in COVID-19. Resolution of symptoms, clearance, or two negative PCRs was present in recovered Cohort 3 donors. The assay was immunoSEQ multiplex PCR, and TCRdb's table has in-frame clones only and misses some. This table holds about 350,000 clones, roughly 87% found once. CDR1 is MNHEY and CDR2 is SMNVEV in the germline V gene (reference sequence). Trimming took 4 bases from V and 11 from J, leaving 20 bases between them. The CDR3 consists of 14 residues. The clonotype originates from a woman in her thirties who had recovered from COVID-19. Sequencing used PBMCs or T cells enriched from blood (not recorded which). The chain couples TRBV27 to TRBJ1-2; D may be TRBD1 (5 bases). CDR3 in amino acids: CASSSTREAPGYTF. The CDR3, as DNA: TGTGCCAGCAGTTCCACCAGGGAAGCGCCTGGTTACACCTTC.